Listed below are T cell receptor beta chains from one sample, sequenced in a study of identical twins. MiXCR, run by TCRdb on the 5' RACE reads, gives a single entry per CDR3 protein. This table has 550,000 to 800,000 distinct CDR3 sequences, about 7% appearing once. This sample also appeared in a second study, on yellow fever vaccine responses in identical twins.

Source material: PBMCs. Every receptor here comes from a young woman in good health. CDR3s include the opening cysteine and the closing phenylalanine or tryptophan.

TRBJ2-1 | TRBV9 | CASSVGGAGYNEQFF
TRBJ2-5 | TRBV19 | CASSVSGTGAETQYF
TRBJ2-3 | TRBV20-1 | CSARAPYLDTQYF
TRBJ2-1 | TRBV6-2/TRBV6-3 | CASSYGHYSYNEQFF
TRBJ1-1 | TRBV15 | CATSKGQGITEAFF
TRBJ2-1 | TRBV20-1 | CSAPRTTSSYNEQFF
TRBJ1-5 | TRBV6-1 | CASRDRVSNQPQHF
TRBJ2-1 | TRBV28 | CASSSDGGVHNEQFF
TRBJ1-6 | TRBV6-1 | CASSITGDGSPLHF
TRBJ2-7 | TRBV12-3/TRBV12-4 | CASSVGTNYEQYF
TRBJ2-7 | TRBV7-2 | CASSLVASGHLSYEQYF
TRBJ2-3 | TRBV3-1 | CASSHVFLAGGEPDTQYF
TRBJ2-2 | TRBV10-3 | CAISYTPGTGELFF
TRBJ2-4 | TRBV3-1 | CASSQDWVGGNIQYF
TRBJ2-1 | TRBV12-3/TRBV12-4 | CTSSFRGGEQFF
TRBJ2-1 | TRBV12-3/TRBV12-4 | CASSLDYGRAMNEQFF
TRBJ2-3 | TRBV20-1 | CSASGADGSTDTQYF
TRBJ1-2 | TRBV28 | CASVTGTVPSTLLGYTF
TRBJ2-3 | TRBV5-6 | CASSLQTGASTDTQYF
TRBJ1-6 | TRBV20-1 | CSASAQGGFTLHF
TRBJ1-5 | TRBV24-1 | CATAAAQGNNQPQHF
TRBJ1-1 | TRBV7-9 | CASSPPWAVGTEAFF
TRBJ2-5 | TRBV12-3/TRBV12-4 | CASSLARTGRWVETQYF
TRBJ2-3 | TRBV29-1 | CSVAHSEFSTDTQYF
TRBJ2-2 | TRBV24-1 | CATRGNTGELFF
TRBJ2-7 | TRBV29-1 | CSVLREVTYEQYF
TRBJ2-5 | TRBV3-1 | CASRNTRTSGGLTQYF
TRBJ2-1 | TRBV5-8 | CAKNRDSYEQFF
TRBJ2-3 | TRBV29-1 | CSVVFAVRSHTDTQYF
TRBJ2-3 | TRBV4-1 | CASSQDSSGPGTDTQYF
TRBJ2-1 | TRBV28 | CASSPSGIHNEQFF
TRBJ2-2 | TRBV5-1 | CASSPEPGPKMDTGELFF
TRBJ2-5 | TRBV12-3/TRBV12-4 | CASSFRRQETQYF
TRBJ2-2 | TRBV5-1 | CASSLGASGRARNTGELFF
TRBJ2-2 | TRBV18 | CASSPFGQGTRGELFF
TRBJ2-1 | TRBV29-1 | CSVVRLGGTTPAYNEQFF
TRBJ2-1 | TRBV28 | CARDSGTSPYNEQFF
TRBJ2-2 | TRBV18 | CASSPRQGLELFF
TRBJ2-2 | TRBV6-1 | CASSRWTPNTGELFF
TRBJ1-1 | TRBV5-1 | CASSFLGVAGTEAFF
TRBJ2-1 | TRBV5-1 | CASSLGQGPPSSYNEQFF
TRBJ2-1 | TRBV27 | CASRRPGLQSSYNEQFF
TRBJ2-1 | TRBV20-1 | CSARDTGLAGLNEQFF
TRBJ2-5 | TRBV2 | CASSEWRDQETQYF
TRBJ1-2 | TRBV28 | CASINDGVGSGGYTF
TRBJ2-3 | TRBV27 | CASSLFGGNTDTQYF
TRBJ2-5 | TRBV2 | CASRPHPSGETQYF
TRBJ2-2 | TRBV5-1 | CASSLRQGALTGELFF
TRBJ2-2 | TRBV5-1 | CASSLDRVGGELFF
TRBJ2-1 | TRBV4-1 | CASSQELAGDYNEQFF
TRBJ2-1 | TRBV29-1 | CSVVWVQGRPSFHEQFF
TRBJ2-7 | TRBV11-2 | CASSYSGTGVSYEQYF
TRBJ2-5 | TRBV20-1 | CSASGTKETQYF
TRBJ2-1 | TRBV7-3 | CASSWGLADFNEQFF